This T cell receptor (beta chain) was recorded in a study of molecular identifiers for immune sequencing clone quantification. This clonotype was seen repeatedly, ten times or more. V shed 0 bases and J shed 9 bases, with 11 bases lying between them. This CDR3 spans 13 amino acids. Per the germline V gene, CDR1 is MGHDK and CDR2 is SYGVNS. MiXCR was run by TCRdb on the PCR reads, yielding one entry per CDR3 protein. The profile covers about 640,000 distinct CDR3 sequences, with 15% to 20% appearing a single time and roughly 0.85% taken by the ten largest. The TCR originated in a human donor in good health. Some libraries in this study had Jurkat cell RNA spiked in. V and J are TRBV25-1 and TRBJ1-1; a possible D gene is TRBD1 (5 bases). The sequencing input was naive CD8+ T cells from blood, with Jurkat cell RNA spiked in. Sample subset: FACS-sorted CD8+CD4-CCR7+CD45RA+ naive T cells. CDR3 sequence reads: CASSEYKDNKAFF. The CDR3 nucleotides read TGTGCCAGCAGTGAATACAAGGACAACAAAGCTTTCTTT. The full variable domain, rest sourced from reference TRBV25-1 and TRBJ1-1, is EADIYQTPRYLVIGTGKKITLECSQTMGHDKMYWYQQDPGMELHLIHYSYGVNSTEKGDLSSESTVSRIRTEHFPLTLESARPSHTSQYLCASSEYKDNKAFFGQGTRLTVV.